These T cell receptor beta chains were read from a single sample in a study of blood T cells in healthy people across ages. Via MiXCR, TCRdb re-called the 5' RACE reads, giving one row per CDR3 protein. The sample carries hundreds of thousands of distinct CDR3 sequences, nearly 25% recorded once. The data also belong to a second study, concerning T cells of mothers and their children.

The source material was blood. The receptors were gathered from a boy aged 5-17 years in good health. The CDR3 runs from the conserved cysteine through the conserved F or W. A D gene is named only where the DNA matches it firmly. Size values are once, few and many counts, or a class for expanded clones, and some rows have none.

abundance,j_gene,d_gene,v_gene,CDR3aa,CDR3nt
-,TRBJ2-1,-,TRBV29-1,CSVGPGGIVGEQFF,TGCAGCGTTGGCCCAGGGGGGATCGTTGGAGAGCAGTTCTTC
-,TRBJ1-5,-,TRBV20-1,CSAKAGAEQPQHF,TGCAGTGCCAAGGCAGGGGCCGAGCAGCCCCAGCATTTT
few,TRBJ2-7,TRBD2,TRBV20-1,CSASGTSGGEQYF,TGCAGTGCTAGCGGGACTAGTGGTGGGGAGCAGTACTTC
few,TRBJ1-2,-,TRBV4-1,CASSQVREEITNYGYTF,TGCGCCAGCAGCCAAGTGAGGGAGGAAATTACTAACTATGGCTACACCTTC
-,TRBJ2-7,-,TRBV7-2,CASSPGRWFYEQYF,TGTGCCAGCAGCCCGGGACGATGGTTCTACGAGCAGTACTTC
-,TRBJ1-1,TRBD1,TRBV20-1,CSARSGGPGAFF,TGCAGTGCTCGCTCAGGGGGGCCCGGAGCTTTCTTT
-,TRBJ2-4,-,TRBV28,CASSWNREAKNIQYF,TGTGCCAGCAGTTGGAACCGGGAAGCCAAAAACATTCAGTACTTC
-,TRBJ2-3,-,TRBV7-8,CASSLYGGTDTQCF,TGTGCCAGCAGCCTTTACGGGGGCACAGATACGCAGTGTTTT
few,TRBJ2-7,-,TRBV20-1,CSATDPYEQYF,TGCAGTGCTACGGATCCTTACGAGCAGTACTTC
few,TRBJ2-5,-,TRBV27,CASTSSGGSGETQYF,TGTGCCAGCACCTCCTCCGGAGGCAGCGGGGAGACCCAGTACTTC
few,TRBJ2-7,-,TRBV20-1,CSALRQGGNPYEQYF,TGCAGTGCCCTCAGACAGGGAGGGAATCCCTACGAGCAGTACTTC
-,TRBJ2-3,-,TRBV2,CASSGALTPGPRPHTDAQYF,TGTGCCAGCAGCGGCGCCCTCACACCGGGACCCAGACCTCACACAGATGCGCAGTATTTT
few,TRBJ1-1,-,TRBV19,CASSPLAGTMNTEAFF,TGTGCCAGTAGTCCTTTAGCGGGGACAATGAACACTGAAGCTTTCTTT
-,TRBJ2-3,-,TRBV28,CASSYVLGGRTDTQYF,TGTGCCAGCAGTTATGTGTTGGGGGGGCGAACAGATACGCAGTATTTT
few,TRBJ2-7,TRBD1,TRBV14,CASSPFSGTGVYEQYF,TGTGCCAGCAGCCCCTTTTCCGGGACAGGGGTCTACGAGCAGTACTTC
few,TRBJ1-2,-,TRBV9,CASSVRVDSGYTF,TGTGCCAGCAGCGTAAGGGTTGACAGTGGCTACACCTTC
few,TRBJ2-7,-,TRBV6-5,CASSYSGGTTGEQYF,TGTGCCAGCAGTTACTCGGGGGGAACGACGGGAGAGCAGTACTTC
once,TRBJ1-5,-,TRBV18,CASQGQDGQPQHF,TGTGCCAGCCAGGGACAAGACGGGCAGCCCCAGCATTTT
-,TRBJ1-2,-,TRBV7-9,CASSLASGASNYGYTF,TGTGCCAGCAGCTTAGCCTCAGGGGCGTCCAACTATGGCTACACCTTC
-,TRBJ2-7,TRBD1,TRBV7-2,CASSLYRDRGYEQYF,TGTGCCAGCAGCCTTTACCGGGACAGGGGATACGAGCAGTACTTC
many,TRBJ2-2,-,TRBV27,CASSFSDPVTGELFF,TGTGCCAGCAGTTTCTCGGACCCAGTTACCGGGGAGCTGTTTTTT
few,TRBJ1-6,-,TRBV25-1,CASSNTAGSPLHF,TGTGCCAGCAGTAATACCGCTGGGTCACCCCTCCACTTT
-,TRBJ2-7,-,TRBV29-1,CSVERKEQYF,TGCAGCGTTGAACGCAAGGAGCAGTACTTC
-,TRBJ2-2,-,TRBV29-1,CSVEDSGSNTGELFF,TGCAGCGTTGAAGATTCAGGATCGAACACCGGGGAGCTGTTTTTT
once,TRBJ2-1,-,TRBV28,CASTLGETYNEQFF,TGTGCCAGCACCCTCGGGGAGACCTACAATGAGCAGTTCTTC
few,TRBJ2-2,TRBD1,TRBV7-2,CASSNNRGRTGELFF,TGTGCCAGCAGCAACAACAGGGGGAGGACCGGGGAGCTGTTTTTT
-,TRBJ2-2,-,TRBV12-3/TRBV12-4,CASSFGQGDTGELFF,TGTGCCAGCAGTTTCGGGCAGGGTGACACCGGGGAGCTGTTTTTT
few,TRBJ1-5,-,TRBV4-3,CASSHDIRGGNQPQHF,TGCGCCAGCAGCCATGACATCAGGGGAGGCAATCAGCCCCAGCATTTT
-,TRBJ2-7,-,TRBV21-1,CASSNQKTGTGSYEQYF,TGTGCCAGCAGCAACCAAAAGACGGGGACAGGGTCCTACGAGCAGTACTTC
-,TRBJ1-1,TRBD1,TRBV9,CASRQGEGTEAFF,TGTGCCAGTAGACAGGGAGAAGGGACTGAAGCTTTCTTT
many,TRBJ2-7,TRBD1,TRBV18,CASSPSPGQGTYEQYF,TGTGCCAGCTCACCAAGCCCGGGACAGGGGACGTACGAGCAGTACTTC
-,TRBJ2-1,-,TRBV27,CASSLTPVDLSSYNEQFF,TGTGCCAGCAGTTTGACGCCCGTGGACTTGAGCTCCTACAATGAGCAGTTCTTC
few,TRBJ2-2,-,TRBV4-1,CASSQDGVSAGELFF,TGCGCCAGCAGCCAAGATGGGGTTTCGGCCGGGGAGCTGTTTTTT
few,TRBJ2-1,TRBD2,TRBV6-2/TRBV6-3,CASSYTAGASNEQFF,TGTGCCAGCAGTTACACAGCGGGAGCATCGAATGAGCAGTTCTTC
-,TRBJ2-3,-,TRBV4-2,CASSHPDQGPQYF,TGTGCCAGCAGCCACCCTGACCAGGGGCCGCAGTATTTT
-,TRBJ2-5,-,TRBV3-1,CASSQVSGQETQYF,TGTGCCAGCAGCCAAGTATCCGGCCAAGAGACCCAGTACTTC
few,TRBJ1-4,-,TRBV29-1,CSGTVGNEKLFF,TGCAGCGGGACAGTCGGTAATGAAAAACTGTTTTTT
-,TRBJ1-4,-,TRBV29-1,CSVLYRDSSNEKLFF,TGCAGCGTTCTATACCGGGACTCAAGTAATGAAAAACTGTTTTTT
-,TRBJ2-7,TRBD1,TRBV6-4,CARHSGGSVYEQYF,TGTGCCAGACACTCAGGGGGCTCGGTGTACGAGCAGTACTTC
many,TRBJ2-1,-,TRBV5-6,CASSLVAGGGEQFF,TGTGCCAGCAGCTTGGTGGCAGGGGGAGGGGAGCAGTTCTTC